This entry lists 24 T cell receptor beta chains sequenced from one sample in a study of T-cell memory formation after mild COVID-19. TCRdb processed the 5' RACE reads anew with MiXCR; each CDR3 protein has one entry. The sample records 470,000 or so distinct CDR3 sequences, 20% being singletons. Material: PBMCs or a T cell subset sorted from them (not recorded which). These receptors originate from an adult woman who had mild COVID-19 (a few samples of this study predate the infection). Cell type and time point are not known.

CDR3 loop: CATSRTRTGAGYTF. In DNA, the CDR3 is TGTGCCACCAGCAGGACCCGGACAGGGGCTGGCTACACCTTC. This chain joins TRBV15 and TRBJ1-2; 9 bases fit TRBD1. Per the germline V gene, CDR1 is LNHNV and CDR2 is YYDKDF (reference sequence). V lost 3 bases, J lost 7 bases, and 6 bases stayed unmatched. The CDR3 sequence is 14 residues long.

J is TRBJ2-1 and V is TRBV6-5; 10 nucleotides align to TRBD2. The CDR3 loop spans 16 amino acids. CDR1 and CDR2 from the germline V gene are MNHEY and SVGAGI. V was pared by 2 bases and J by 6 bases, with 7 bases of the junction left unmatched. The CDR3 region is CASSYTSGISGNEQFF. Here the CDR3 DNA reads TGTGCCAGCAGTTACACTAGCGGGATATCTGGCAATGAGCAGTTCTTC.

This clonotype occurred a few times. The chain is built from TRBV15 and TRBJ2-2, with D maybe TRBD1 (6 bases). From germline, CDR1 is LNHNV and CDR2 YYDKDF (reference sequence). The CDR3 consists of 15 residues. V dropped 3 bases and J dropped 5 bases, with 13 bases sitting between them. This CDR3 is CATSRQAGVTGELFF. In DNA, the CDR3 is TGTGCCACCAGCAGGCAGGCAGGGGTAACCGGGGAGCTGTTTTTT.

This clonotype was counted only a few times. V and J are TRBV12-3 or TRBV12-4 and TRBJ2-1; D is unclear. This CDR3 is built from 18 residues. Between the trimmed V and J ends, which lost 3 bases and 5 bases, there was a span of 23 bases. CDR3 protein: CASSFGHGNHLMHNEQFF. Here the CDR3 DNA reads TGTGCCAGCAGTTTCGGGCATGGGAACCATTTAATGCACAATGAGCAGTTCTTC.

This clonotype was seen repeatedly, ten times or more. V and J are TRBV5-6 and TRBJ2-5, with 7 bases identical to TRBD1. The CDR3 covers 15 residues. Germline assignment: CDR1 SGHDT and CDR2 YYEEEE. J was trimmed by 8 bases and V by 2 bases; bases with no gene match: 12. In DNA, the CDR3 is TGTGCCAGCAGCTTACTTACGGGACAGCAAAGAACCCAGTACTTC. Translation gives CASSLLTGQQRTQYF.

The chain is built from TRBV27 and TRBJ1-2; TRBD1 agrees at 8 bases. V lost 5 bases and J lost 2; bases outside the gene matches: 4. Germline values: CDR1 MNHEY, CDR2 SMNVEV (reference sequence). The CDR3 has 14 residues. As DNA, the CDR3 is TGTGCCAGCAGTCCAACAGGGGGGAACTATGGCTACACCTTC. Amino acid sequence: CASSPTGGNYGYTF.

This clonotype was seen a handful of times. The V gene is TRBV7-9, the J gene TRBJ1-1; no reliable D call. Trimming stripped 11 bases from V and 1 base from J, with 11 bases between. The germline V gene encodes CDR1 SEHNR and CDR2 FQNEAQ (reference sequence). The CDR3 sequence is 12 residues long. The CDR3 sequence: CASTHPNTEAFF. The CDR3 DNA reads TGTGCCTCTACCCACCCGAACACTGAAGCTTTCTTT.

The DNA of the CDR3 is TGCGCCAGCAGGGAGGGACTGCCGGATGGCTACACCTTC. Amino acids: CASREGLPDGYTF. The chain links TRBV5-1 to TRBJ1-2, with a possible D match to TRBD1 (5 bases). Germline V lookup: CDR1 SGHRS, CDR2 YFSETQ. The CDR3 contains 13 residues. With 5 bases removed from V and 6 bases from J, the gap between germline ends came to 14 bases.

This clonotype was seen a handful of times. The chain carries TRBV6-6 and TRBJ1-2; 10 bases align to TRBD1. V shed 5 bases, J shed 5 bases, and the junction held 11 bases outside the gene matches. The CDR3 is 16 residues long. Germline CDR1 is MNHNY and CDR2 is SVGAGI (reference sequence). The CDR3 DNA reads TGTGCCAGCAGTAAGACAGGGGGCCCCGGCTCATATGGCTACACCTTC. Amino acids: CASSKTGGPGSYGYTF.

This rearrangement joins TRBV7-6 to TRBJ1-2; D uncertain. This CDR3 region has 15 residues. Looked up from germline, CDR1 is SGHVS and CDR2 is FNYEAQ. Trimming pared 0 bases from V and 1 base from J, leaving 9 bases between. DNA for the CDR3: TGTGCCAGCAGCTTAGCGGGAGAATTTAACTATGGCTACACCTTC. This sequence encodes CASSLAGEFNYGYTF.

The V gene is TRBV4-1, the J gene TRBJ2-2; D is unresolved. Germline loops: CDR1 MGHRA, CDR2 YSYEKL. With 3 bases removed from V and 0 bases from J, the gap between germline ends came to 11 bases. The CDR3 sequence is 16 residues long. CDR3 amino acids: CASSHRTVTNTGELFF. DNA for the CDR3: TGCGCCAGCAGCCATCGAACCGTGACGAACACCGGGGAGCTGTTTTTT.

This sequence joins TRBV12-3 or TRBV12-4 and TRBJ1-3; tentative D call: TRBD1 (6 bases). Trimming cost V 3 bases and J 0 bases, with 27 bases left between them. There are 21 residues in the CDR3. Here the CDR3 reads CASSFGTNLGGGGFSGNTIYF. As DNA, the CDR3 is TGTGCCAGCAGTTTTGGGACAAACCTTGGCGGGGGTGGTTTCTCTGGAAACACCATATATTTT.

This clonotype showed up just a few times. The genes are TRBV29-1 and TRBJ1-1; D perhaps matches TRBD1 (5 bases). CDR1 and CDR2 (germline): SQVTM, ANQGSEA. This CDR3 is built from 14 residues. The V end was cut by 5 bases, the J end by 2 bases, with 15 bases between. The CDR3 loop reads CSVRRLGENTEAFF. DNA for the CDR3: TGCAGCGTTCGCCGACTGGGGGAAAACACTGAAGCTTTCTTT.

V and J are TRBV5-1 and TRBJ2-7; 7 bases are a match to TRBD1. This CDR3 spans 15 amino acids. V dropped 2 bases and J dropped 3; count of bases not matched to a gene: 8. CDR1 is SGHRS, CDR2 YFSETQ, per germline. The CDR3 loop is CASSFQGDVVYEQYF. The CDR3, as DNA: TGCGCCAGCAGCTTTCAGGGGGACGTGGTCTACGAGCAGTACTTC.

This clonotype was seen more than once but under ten times. V is TRBV4-1 and J is TRBJ1-5; TRBD1 is a possible D gene (6 bases). This CDR3 is 19 amino acids long. The germline V gene has CDR1 MGHRA and CDR2 YSYEKL. Trimming shortened V by 3 bases and J by 0 bases, and 21 bases separated the two germline ends. Here the CDR3 reads CASSQVGHRDTLSNQPQHF. The CDR3 nucleotides are TGCGCCAGCAGCCAGGTCGGTCACAGGGATACCCTTAGCAATCAGCCCCAGCATTTT.

This clonotype was seen more than once but under ten times. The V call is TRBV11-2, the J call TRBJ1-2, with D tentatively TRBD1 (5 bases). V lost 1 base and J 2 bases, leaving 8 bases between the germline ends. The CDR3 runs to 14 residues. Germline CDR1 and CDR2: SGHAT and FQNNGV. In DNA, the CDR3 is TGTGCCAGCAGCTTAGTTTGGGGGAACTATGGCTACACCTTC. Translation: CASSLVWGNYGYTF.

The J gene is TRBJ1-1, the V gene TRBV7-9; 7 bases match TRBD1. V was clipped by 1 base and J by 6 bases; unmatched bases: 5. Germline V lookup: CDR1 SEHNR, CDR2 FQNEAQ (reference sequence). The CDR3 is made up of 14 amino acids. For the CDR3, the DNA is TGTGCCAGCAGCTTAGGCCCCAGGGGGGCTGAAGCTTTCTTT. Residues: CASSLGPRGAEAFF.

This chain connects TRBV14 to TRBJ1-2; a weak D match, TRBD1 (6 bases). V dropped 1 base and J dropped 4 bases, with 22 bases sitting between them. This CDR3 has 18 residues. Germline CDR1 is SGHDN and CDR2 is FVKESK. In DNA, the CDR3 is TGTGCCAGCAGCCAAGGGGATTCGGGGGCGAAGAAGCCCTATGGCTACACCTTC. Its translation: CASSQGDSGAKKPYGYTF.

This clonotype appeared a few times. V gene TRBV5-4 combines with J gene TRBJ2-2, with TRBD1 matching 7 bases. V lost 1 base to trimming and J lost 0 bases; unmatched junction nucleotides: 9. This CDR3 has 18 residues. Germline lookup yields CDR1 SGHNT and CDR2 YYREEE (reference sequence). CDR3 protein: CASSLREMRGPNTGELFF. The CDR3 DNA reads as TGTGCCAGCAGCTTGAGGGAGATGAGGGGGCCGAACACCGGGGAGCTGTTTTTT.

The chain is built from TRBV6-1 and TRBJ2-7, with D possibly being TRBD1 (6 bases). The CDR3 contains 14 residues. Trimming left V 10 bases short and J 0 bases short, with 16 bases between. Looked up from germline, CDR1 is MNHNS and CDR2 is SASEGT. CDR3 sequence: CATRQELSSYEQYF. The CDR3 nucleotides are TGTGCCACAAGACAGGAGTTAAGCTCCTACGAGCAGTACTTC.

The J gene is TRBJ2-1, the V gene TRBV20-1, with D possibly TRBD2 on 5 matching bases. The CDR3 contains 16 residues. CDR1 DFQATT and CDR2 SNEGSKA come from the germline V gene (reference sequence). Trimming took off 1 base at V and 0 bases at J, with 13 bases between the two ends. CDR3 DNA sequence: TGCAGTGCTAGAGCTACTAGTTTTAACTCCTACAATGAGCAGTTCTTC. Translating it yields CSARATSFNSYNEQFF.

This clonotype was observed at least ten times. The V gene is TRBV20-1, the J gene TRBJ2-3, with unresolved D. The CDR3 is 13 residues long. Trimming cost V 5 bases and J 2 bases, with 11 bases left between them. Germline CDR1 reads DFQATT; CDR2 reads SNEGSKA (reference sequence). CDR3 coding DNA: TGCAGTGCTGGTAGGCCCCCCACAGATACGCAGTATTTT. This encodes CSAGRPPTDTQYF.

This clonotype was detected many times. The chain uses TRBV7-3 and TRBJ1-6, with D possibly being TRBD1 (5 bases). Germline loops: CDR1 SGHTA, CDR2 FQGTGA. V lost 2 bases and J 1 base, leaving 6 bases between the germline ends. The CDR3 is 15 amino acids. In nucleotides, the CDR3 is TGTGCCAGCAGCTTAGGGGGTTCCTATAATTCACCCCTCCACTTT. Translation gives CASSLGGSYNSPLHF.

This clonotype has a handful of counts. The chain couples TRBV12-3 or TRBV12-4 to TRBJ2-2, with 11 bases identical to TRBD2. Germline trimming cut 2 bases from V and 7 bases from J; bases unmatched to any gene: 9. The CDR3 contains 17 residues. Here the CDR3 DNA reads TGTGCCAGCAGTTTAACCTTAGCGGGAGGGCCCCACGGGGAGCTGTTTTTT. Translating gives CASSLTLAGGPHGELFF.